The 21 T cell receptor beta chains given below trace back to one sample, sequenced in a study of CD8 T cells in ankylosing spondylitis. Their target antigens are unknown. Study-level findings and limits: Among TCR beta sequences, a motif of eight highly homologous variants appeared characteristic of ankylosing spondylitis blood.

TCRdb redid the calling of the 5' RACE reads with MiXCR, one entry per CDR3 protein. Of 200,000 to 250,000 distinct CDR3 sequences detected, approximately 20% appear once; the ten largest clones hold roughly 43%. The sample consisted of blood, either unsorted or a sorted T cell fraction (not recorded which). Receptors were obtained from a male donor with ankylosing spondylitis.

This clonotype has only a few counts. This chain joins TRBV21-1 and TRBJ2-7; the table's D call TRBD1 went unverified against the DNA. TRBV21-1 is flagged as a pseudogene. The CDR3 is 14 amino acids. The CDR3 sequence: CASWDGARSYEQYF. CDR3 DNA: TGTGCCAGTTGGGACGGGGCTCGCTCCTACGAGCAGTACTTC.

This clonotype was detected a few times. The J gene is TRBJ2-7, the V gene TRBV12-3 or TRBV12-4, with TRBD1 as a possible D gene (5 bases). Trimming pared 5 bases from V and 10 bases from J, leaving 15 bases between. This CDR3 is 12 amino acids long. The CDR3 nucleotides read TGTGCCAGCAGTCCGGGTCCTACAGGCCAGTACTTC. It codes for CASSPGPTGQYF.

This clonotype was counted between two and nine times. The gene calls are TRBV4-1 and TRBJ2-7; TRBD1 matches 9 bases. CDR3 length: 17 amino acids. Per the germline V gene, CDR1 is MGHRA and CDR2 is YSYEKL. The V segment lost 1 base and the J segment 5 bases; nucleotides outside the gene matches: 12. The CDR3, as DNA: TGCGCCAGCAGCCAAGTTCCTTTTACAGGGGGCAGGGACGAGCAGTACTTC. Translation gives CASSQVPFTGGRDEQYF.

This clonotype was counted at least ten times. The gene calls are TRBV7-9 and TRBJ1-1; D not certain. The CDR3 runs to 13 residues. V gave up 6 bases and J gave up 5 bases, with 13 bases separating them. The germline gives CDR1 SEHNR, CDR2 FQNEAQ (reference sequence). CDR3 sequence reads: CASSLGSGTEAFF. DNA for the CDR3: TGTGCCAGCAGTTTGGGGTCGGGTACTGAAGCTTTCTTT.

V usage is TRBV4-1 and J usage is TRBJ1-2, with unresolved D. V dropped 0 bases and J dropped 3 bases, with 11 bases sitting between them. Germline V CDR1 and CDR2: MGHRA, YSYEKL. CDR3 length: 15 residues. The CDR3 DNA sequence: TGCGCCAGCAGCCAAGATCTTAACAGATACTATGGCTACACCTTC. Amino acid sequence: CASSQDLNRYYGYTF.

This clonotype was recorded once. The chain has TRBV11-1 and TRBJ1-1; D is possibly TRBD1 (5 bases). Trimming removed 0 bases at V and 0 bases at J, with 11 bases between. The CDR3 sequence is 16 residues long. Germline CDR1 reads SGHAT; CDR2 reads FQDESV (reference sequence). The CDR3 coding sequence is TGTGCCAGCAGCTTAGCGAGGGACTACTTGAACACTGAAGCTTTCTTT. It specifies CASSLARDYLNTEAFF.

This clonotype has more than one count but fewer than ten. The CDR3 loop is CASSQDLYSQEQYF. As DNA, the CDR3 is TGCGCCAGCAGCCAAGATCTGTACTCACAGGAGCAGTACTTC. The gene calls are TRBV4-3 and TRBJ2-7; D unclear. CDR3 length: 14 residues. V lost 0 bases to trimming and J lost 7 bases, with 13 bases between them. Germline values: CDR1 LGHNA, CDR2 YSLEER.

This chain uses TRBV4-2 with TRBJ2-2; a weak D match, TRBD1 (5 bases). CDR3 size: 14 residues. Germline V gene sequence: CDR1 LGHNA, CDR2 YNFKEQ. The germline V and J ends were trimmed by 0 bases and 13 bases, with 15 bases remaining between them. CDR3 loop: CASSQDGQGIGLFF. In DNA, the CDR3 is TGTGCCAGCAGCCAAGATGGTCAGGGAATCGGGCTGTTTTTT.

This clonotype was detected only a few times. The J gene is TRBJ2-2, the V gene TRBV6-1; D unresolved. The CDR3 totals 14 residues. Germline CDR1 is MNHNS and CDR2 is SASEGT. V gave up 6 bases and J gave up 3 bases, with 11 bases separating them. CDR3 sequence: CASRGGIDTGELFF. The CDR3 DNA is TGTGCCAGCAGGGGCGGTATTGACACCGGGGAGCTGTTTTTT.

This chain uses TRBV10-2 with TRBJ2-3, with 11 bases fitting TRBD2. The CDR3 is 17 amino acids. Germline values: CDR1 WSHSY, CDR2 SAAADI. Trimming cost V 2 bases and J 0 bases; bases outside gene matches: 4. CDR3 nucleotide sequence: TGCGCCAGCAGTGAGGGGACTAGCGGCTCTAGCACAGATACGCAGTATTTT. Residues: CASSEGTSGSSTDTQYF.

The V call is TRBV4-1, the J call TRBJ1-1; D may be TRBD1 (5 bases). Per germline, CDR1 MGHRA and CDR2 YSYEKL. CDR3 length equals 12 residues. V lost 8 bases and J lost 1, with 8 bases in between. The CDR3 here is CASGQGNTEAFF. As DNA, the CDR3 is TGCGCCAGCGGGCAGGGGAACACTGAAGCTTTCTTT.

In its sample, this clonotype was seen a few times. The CDR3 nucleotides read TGTGCCACCTGCTACAACGACGGAGCCTCGAATGAAAAACTGTTTTTT. This encodes CATCYNDGASNEKLFF. The gene calls are TRBV15 and TRBJ1-4; D ambiguous. The germline V gene encodes CDR1 LNHNV and CDR2 YYDKDF (reference sequence). Trimming stripped 8 bases from V and 5 bases from J, with 21 bases between. The CDR3 loop spans 16 amino acids.

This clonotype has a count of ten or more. The CDR3 loop reads CASSGIGHTDTQYF. The CDR3 DNA reads TGTGCCAGCAGCGGCATCGGCCACACAGATACGCAGTATTTT. V gene TRBV6-5 combines with J gene TRBJ2-3; D not certain. Germline lookup yields CDR1 MNHEY and CDR2 SVGAGI. The length of the CDR3 is 14 residues. With 6 bases removed from V and 2 bases from J, the gap between germline ends came to 12 bases.

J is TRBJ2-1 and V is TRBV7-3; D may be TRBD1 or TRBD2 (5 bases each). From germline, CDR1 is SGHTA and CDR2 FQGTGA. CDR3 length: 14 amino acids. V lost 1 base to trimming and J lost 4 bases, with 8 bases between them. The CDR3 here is CASSLNGGYNEQFF. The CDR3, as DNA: TGTGCCAGCAGCTTAAATGGGGGTTACAATGAGCAGTTCTTC.

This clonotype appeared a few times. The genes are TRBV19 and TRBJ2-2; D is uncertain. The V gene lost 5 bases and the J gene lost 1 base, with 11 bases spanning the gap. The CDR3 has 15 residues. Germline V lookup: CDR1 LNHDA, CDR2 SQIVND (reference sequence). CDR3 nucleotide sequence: TGTGCCAGTAGTGCAGGACGGATGAACACCGGGGAGCTGTTTTTT. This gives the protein CASSAGRMNTGELFF.

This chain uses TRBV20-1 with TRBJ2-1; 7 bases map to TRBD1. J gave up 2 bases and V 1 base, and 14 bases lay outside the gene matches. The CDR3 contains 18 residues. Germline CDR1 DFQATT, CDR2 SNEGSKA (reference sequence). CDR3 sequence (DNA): TGCAGTGCTAGAGGGGTCCCGGGACAGCAAGCCACCTACAATGAGCAGTTCTTC. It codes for CSARGVPGQQATYNEQFF.

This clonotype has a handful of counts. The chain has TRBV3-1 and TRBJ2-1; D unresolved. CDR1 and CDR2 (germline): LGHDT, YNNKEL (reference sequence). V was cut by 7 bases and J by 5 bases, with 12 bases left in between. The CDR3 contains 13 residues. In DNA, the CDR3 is TGTGCCAGCATGTCCACGGTTCACAATGAGCAGTTCTTC. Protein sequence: CASMSTVHNEQFF.

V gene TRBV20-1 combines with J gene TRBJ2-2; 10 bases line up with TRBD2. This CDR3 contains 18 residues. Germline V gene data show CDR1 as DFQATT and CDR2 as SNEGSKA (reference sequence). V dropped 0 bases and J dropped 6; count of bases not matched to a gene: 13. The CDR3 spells CSARDRASGSTIAGELFF. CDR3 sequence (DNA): TGCAGTGCTAGAGATCGGGCTAGCGGGAGTACTATCGCCGGGGAGCTGTTTTTT.

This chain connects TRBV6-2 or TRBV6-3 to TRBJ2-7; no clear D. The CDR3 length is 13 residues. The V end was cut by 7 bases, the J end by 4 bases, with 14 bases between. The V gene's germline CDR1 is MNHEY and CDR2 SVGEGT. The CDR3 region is CASTISRQYEQYF. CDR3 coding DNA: TGTGCCAGCACCATCTCTCGTCAGTACGAGCAGTACTTC.

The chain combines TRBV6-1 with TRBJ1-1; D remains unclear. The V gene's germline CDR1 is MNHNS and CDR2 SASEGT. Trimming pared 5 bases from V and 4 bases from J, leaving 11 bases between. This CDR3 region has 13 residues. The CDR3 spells CASSPGGRTEAFF. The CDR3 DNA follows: TGTGCCAGCAGTCCCGGAGGCCGCACTGAAGCTTTCTTT.

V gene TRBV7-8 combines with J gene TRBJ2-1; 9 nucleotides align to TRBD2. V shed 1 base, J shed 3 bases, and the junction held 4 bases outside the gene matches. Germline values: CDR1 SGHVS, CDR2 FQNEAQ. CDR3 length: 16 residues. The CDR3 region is CASSLVEREDYNEQFF. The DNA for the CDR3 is TGTGCCAGCAGCTTAGTTGAGCGGGAGGACTACAATGAGCAGTTCTTC.